This is a list of T cell receptor beta chains from one sample in a study of a mutant IDH1 vaccine in newly diagnosed glioma. Generated by immunoSEQ multiplex PCR, the TCRdb table keeps only in-frame clones and is missing some. The table shows tens of thousands of clones, with under 90% occurring only once. These TCRs' antigens remain unknown. Sequencing used PBMCs, obtained from a glioma patient whose treatment included an IDH1 peptide vaccine. The receptors were sampled from a young woman with glioma. Each CDR3 is given with its conserved first and last residue. Fields, in order: V gene, D gene, J gene, CDR3 protein, CDR3 DNA. The D gene is left open where the match is weak.

TRBV11-1	-	TRBJ2-5	CASSPGSLTQYF	TGTGCCAGCAGCCCTGGTAGCCTAACCCAGTACTTC
TRBV9	-	TRBJ2-5	CASSVQGLDQETQYF	TGTGCCAGCAGCGTACAGGGATTGGACCAAGAGACCCAGTACTTC
TRBV27	TRBD1	TRBJ1-2	CASSFGTDYGYTF	TGTGCCAGCAGTTTCGGGACAGACTATGGCTACACCTTC
TRBV7-9	-	TRBJ2-3	CASSLRGAQTDTQYF	TGTGCCAGCAGCTTACGGGGCGCACAAACAGATACGCAGTATTTT
TRBV13	-	TRBJ2-1	CASSLAWSGRRGNEQFF	TGTGCCAGCAGCTTAGCGTGGAGCGGCCGGCGTGGCAATGAGCAGTTCTTC
TRBV6-5	-	TRBJ2-1	CASSYGGSPYNEQFF	TGTGCCAGCAGTTATGGTGGGAGCCCCTACAATGAGCAGTTCTTC
TRBV2	-	TRBJ2-3	CASSPNPTDTQYF	TGTGCCAGCAGTCCTAATCCCACAGATACGCAGTATTTT
TRBV29-1	-	TRBJ1-1	CSGEGLNTEAFF	TGCAGCGGGGAAGGGCTGAACACTGAAGCTTTCTTT
TRBV6-1	-	TRBJ1-1	CASSDGTEAFF	TGTGCCAGCAGTGACGGGACTGAAGCTTTCTTT
TRBV2	-	TRBJ2-7	CASSEAPGQGGVYEQYF	TGTGCCAGCAGTGAAGCGCCTGGGCAGGGGGGGGTGTACGAGCAGTACTTC
TRBV19	-	TRBJ1-1	CASKLGWGNTEAFF	TGTGCCTCCAAGTTGGGGTGGGGAAACACTGAAGCTTTCTTT
TRBV6-1	TRBD1	TRBJ2-7	CASSEGTAYEQYF	TGTGCCAGCAGTGAGGGGACAGCCTACGAGCAGTACTTC
TRBV11-2	-	TRBJ2-5	CASSFGARETQYF	TGTGCCAGCAGCTTTGGGGCAAGAGAGACCCAGTACTTC
TRBV5-4	TRBD1	TRBJ1-2	CASRGQGAYYGYTF	TGTGCCAGCAGAGGACAGGGGGCGTACTATGGCTACACCTTC
TRBV7-8	-	TRBJ2-5	CASSPDPAAAGTQYF	TGTGCCAGCAGCCCAGATCCCGCGGCCGCGGGGACCCAGTACTTC
TRBV7-2	-	TRBJ2-3	CASSLVPDTQYF	TGTGCCAGCAGCTTAGTCCCAGATACGCAGTATTTT
TRBV7-2	TRBD2	TRBJ2-2	CASSPTSGGAGELFF	TGTGCCAGCAGCCCGACTAGCGGGGGGGCCGGGGAGCTGTTTTTT